The T cell receptor beta chain under discussion was sequenced for a study of identical twins. Study outcomes and limitations: Out-of-frame sharing of TCR alpha in monozygotic twins was underestimated by models. High-abundance cord blood beta clonotypes had fewer insertions; memory repertoires showed none.

TCRdb redid the calling of the 5' RACE reads with MiXCR, one entry per CDR3 protein. The table has 550,000 to 700,000 distinct CDR3 sequences, over 8.5% seen once. Germline V gene data show CDR1 as SGHTS and CDR2 as YDEGEE. CDR3 length: 10 residues. This clonotype was counted many times. Its antigen is still unknown. At one end the junction does not follow the germline gene, possibly because of a read error. This sample was shared with a second study, whose subject was yellow fever vaccine responses in identical twins.

Sequencing was carried out using PBMCs. The chain has TRBV5-8 and TRBJ2-1, with 7 bases aligning to TRBD2. This sequence originates from a woman aged 18-29 years in good health. CDR3 nucleotides: TGTGCCAGCAGCTGGGGGGGTGTGTACTTC. Protein: CASSWGGVYF.